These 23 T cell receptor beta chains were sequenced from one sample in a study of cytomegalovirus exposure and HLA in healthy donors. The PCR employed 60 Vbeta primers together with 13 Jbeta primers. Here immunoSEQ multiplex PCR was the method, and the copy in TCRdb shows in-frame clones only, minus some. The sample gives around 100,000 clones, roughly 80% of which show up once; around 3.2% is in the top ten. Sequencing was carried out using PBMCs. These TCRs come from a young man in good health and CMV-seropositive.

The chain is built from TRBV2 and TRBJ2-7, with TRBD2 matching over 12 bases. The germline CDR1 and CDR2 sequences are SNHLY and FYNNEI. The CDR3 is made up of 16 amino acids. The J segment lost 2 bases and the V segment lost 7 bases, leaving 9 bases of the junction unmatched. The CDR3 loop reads CASIASGRARTYEQYF. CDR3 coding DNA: TGTGCCAGCATCGCTAGCGGGAGGGCCAGGACCTACGAGCAGTACTTC.

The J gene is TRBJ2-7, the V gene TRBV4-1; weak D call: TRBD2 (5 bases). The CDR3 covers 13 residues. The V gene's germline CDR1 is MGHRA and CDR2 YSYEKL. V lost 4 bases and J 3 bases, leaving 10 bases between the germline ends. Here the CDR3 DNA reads TGCGCCAGCAGCCCCCCCCGGGACTACGAGCAGTACTTC. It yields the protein CASSPPRDYEQYF.

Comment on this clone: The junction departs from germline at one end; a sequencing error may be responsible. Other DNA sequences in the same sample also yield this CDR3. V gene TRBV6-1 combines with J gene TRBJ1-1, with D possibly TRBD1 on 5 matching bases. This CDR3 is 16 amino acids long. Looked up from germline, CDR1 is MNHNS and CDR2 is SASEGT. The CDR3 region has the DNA TGTGCCAGCAGTGAATATAGCAGGGTTGTGGACACTGAGGCTTTCTTT. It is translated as CASSEYSRVVDTEAFF.

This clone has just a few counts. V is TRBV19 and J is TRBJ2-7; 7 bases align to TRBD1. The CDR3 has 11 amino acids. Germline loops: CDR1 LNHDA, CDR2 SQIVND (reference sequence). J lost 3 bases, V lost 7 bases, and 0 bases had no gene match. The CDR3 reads CASNRGYEQYF. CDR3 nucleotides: TGTGCCAGTAACAGGGGCTACGAGCAGTACTTC.

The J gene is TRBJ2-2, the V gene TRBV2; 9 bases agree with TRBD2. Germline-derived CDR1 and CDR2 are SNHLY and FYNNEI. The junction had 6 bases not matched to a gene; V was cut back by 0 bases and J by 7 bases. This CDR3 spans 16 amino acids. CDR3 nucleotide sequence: TGTGCCAGCAGTGAAGCAGGCGGGAGGGGTGGCGGGGAGCTGTTTTTT. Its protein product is CASSEAGGRGGGELFF.

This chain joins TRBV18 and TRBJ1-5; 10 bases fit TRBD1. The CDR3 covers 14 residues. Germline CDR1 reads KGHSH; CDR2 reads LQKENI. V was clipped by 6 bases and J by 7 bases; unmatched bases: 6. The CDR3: CASSLDRGRQPQHF. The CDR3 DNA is TGTGCCAGCTCGTTGGACAGGGGGAGGCAGCCCCAGCATTTT.

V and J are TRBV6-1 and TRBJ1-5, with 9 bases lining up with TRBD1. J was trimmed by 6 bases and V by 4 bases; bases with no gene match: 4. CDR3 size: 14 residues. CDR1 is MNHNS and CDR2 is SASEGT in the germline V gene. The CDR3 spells CASSGQGESQPQHF. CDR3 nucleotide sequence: TGTGCCAGCAGTGGACAGGGGGAAAGTCAGCCCCAGCATTTT.

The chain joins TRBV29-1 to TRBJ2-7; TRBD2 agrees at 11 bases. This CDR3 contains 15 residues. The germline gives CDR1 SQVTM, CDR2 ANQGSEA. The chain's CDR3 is CRDLPGLAATYEQYF. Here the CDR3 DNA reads TGCAGAGACCTCCCGGGACTAGCGGCAACCTACGAGCAGTACTTC.

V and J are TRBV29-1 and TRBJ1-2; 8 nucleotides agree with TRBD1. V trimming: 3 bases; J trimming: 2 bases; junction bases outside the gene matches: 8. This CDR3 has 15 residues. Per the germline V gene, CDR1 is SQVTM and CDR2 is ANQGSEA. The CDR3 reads CSVDDRGRGNYGYTF. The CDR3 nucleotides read TGCAGCGTTGACGACAGGGGAAGGGGGAACTATGGCTACACCTTC.

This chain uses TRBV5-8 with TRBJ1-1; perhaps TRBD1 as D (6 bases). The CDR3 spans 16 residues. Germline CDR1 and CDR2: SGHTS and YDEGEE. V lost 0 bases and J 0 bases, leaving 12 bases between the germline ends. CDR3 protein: CASSLEQGFMNTEAFF. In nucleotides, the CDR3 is TGTGCCAGCAGCTTGGAACAGGGCTTTATGAACACTGAAGCTTTCTTT.

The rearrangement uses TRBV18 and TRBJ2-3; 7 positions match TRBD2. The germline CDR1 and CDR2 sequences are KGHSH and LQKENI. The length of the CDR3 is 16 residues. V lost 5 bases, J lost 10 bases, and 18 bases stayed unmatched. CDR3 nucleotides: TGTGCCAGCTCATCCGGGACTATCGGTATGCGTGATCCGCAGTATTTT. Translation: CASSSGTIGMRDPQYF.

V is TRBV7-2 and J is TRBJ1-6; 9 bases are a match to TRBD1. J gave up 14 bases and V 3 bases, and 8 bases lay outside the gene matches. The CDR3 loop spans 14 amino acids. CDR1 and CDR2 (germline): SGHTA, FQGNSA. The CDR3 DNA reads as TGTGCCAGCAGCTTGGGGACAGGGTTTGGGTCCCTCCACTTT. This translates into CASSLGTGFGSLHF. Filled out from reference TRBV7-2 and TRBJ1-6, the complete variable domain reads GAGVSQSPSNKVTEKGKDVELRCDPISGHTALYWYRQSLGQGLEFLIYFQGNSAPDKSGLPSDRFSAERTGGSVSTLTIQRTQQEDSAVYLCASSLGTGFGSLHFGNGTRLTVT.

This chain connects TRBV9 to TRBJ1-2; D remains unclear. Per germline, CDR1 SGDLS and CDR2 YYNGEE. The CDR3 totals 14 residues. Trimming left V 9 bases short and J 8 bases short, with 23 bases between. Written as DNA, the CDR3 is TGTGCCACGACCCTATCGTGGCAGGCAACAGGCTACACCTTC. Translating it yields CATTLSWQATGYTF.

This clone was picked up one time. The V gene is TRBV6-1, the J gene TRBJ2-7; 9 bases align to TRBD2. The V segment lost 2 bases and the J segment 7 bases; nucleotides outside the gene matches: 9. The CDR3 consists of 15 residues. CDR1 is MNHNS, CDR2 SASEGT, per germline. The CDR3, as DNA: TGTGCCAGCAGTGAATTGGGCGGGAGGGCGGGAGAGCAGTACTTC. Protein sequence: CASSELGGRAGEQYF.

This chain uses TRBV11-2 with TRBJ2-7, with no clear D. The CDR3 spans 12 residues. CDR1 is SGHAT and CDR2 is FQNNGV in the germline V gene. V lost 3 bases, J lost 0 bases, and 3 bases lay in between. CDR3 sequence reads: CASSFSSYEQYF. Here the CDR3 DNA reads TGTGCCAGCAGCTTTAGCTCCTACGAGCAGTACTTC.

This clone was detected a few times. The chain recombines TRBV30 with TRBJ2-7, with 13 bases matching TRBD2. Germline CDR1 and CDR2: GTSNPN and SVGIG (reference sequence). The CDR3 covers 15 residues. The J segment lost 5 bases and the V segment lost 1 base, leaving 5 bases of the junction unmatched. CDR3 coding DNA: TGTGCCTGGAGTGGACGACTAGCGGGAGGCCACGAGCAGTACTTC. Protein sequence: CAWSGRLAGGHEQYF.

Here the CDR3 DNA reads TGTGCCAGCAGTTTTCCAGGGTCCCACGAGCAGTACTTC. Residues: CASSFPGSHEQYF. This chain connects TRBV6-5 to TRBJ2-7; D may be TRBD1 (5 bases). Germline CDR1 is MNHEY and CDR2 is SVGAGI. This CDR3 is 13 amino acids long. With 4 bases removed from V and 5 bases from J, the gap between germline ends came to 12 bases.

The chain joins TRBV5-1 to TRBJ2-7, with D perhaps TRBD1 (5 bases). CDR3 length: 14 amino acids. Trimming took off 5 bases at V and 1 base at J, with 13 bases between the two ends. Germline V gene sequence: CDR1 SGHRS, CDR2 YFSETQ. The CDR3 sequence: CASRGQAESYEQYF. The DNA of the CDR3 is TGCGCCAGCAGGGGGCAGGCAGAATCCTACGAGCAGTACTTC.

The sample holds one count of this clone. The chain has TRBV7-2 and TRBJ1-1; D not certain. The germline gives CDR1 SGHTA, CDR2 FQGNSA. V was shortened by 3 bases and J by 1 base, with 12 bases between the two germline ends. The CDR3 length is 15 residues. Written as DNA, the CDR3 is TGTGCCAGCAGCTTTGGACTGATTAGGAACACTGAAGCTTTCTTT. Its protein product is CASSFGLIRNTEAFF.

CDR3: CASSEAPGQRNTEAFF. Here the CDR3 DNA reads TGTGCCAGCAGTGAAGCACCGGGACAACGGAACACTGAAGCTTTCTTT. The chain employs TRBV2 and TRBJ1-1; perhaps TRBD1 as D (6 bases). The CDR3 consists of 16 residues. The germline V gene has CDR1 SNHLY and CDR2 FYNNEI. Trimming left V 0 bases short and J 1 base short, with 12 bases between.

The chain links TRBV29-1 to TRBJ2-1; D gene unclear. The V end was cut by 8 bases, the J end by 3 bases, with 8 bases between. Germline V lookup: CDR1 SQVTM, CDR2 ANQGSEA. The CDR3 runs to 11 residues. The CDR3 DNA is TGCAGCCCCGAGGTCTACAATGAGCAGTTCTTC. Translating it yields CSPEVYNEQFF.

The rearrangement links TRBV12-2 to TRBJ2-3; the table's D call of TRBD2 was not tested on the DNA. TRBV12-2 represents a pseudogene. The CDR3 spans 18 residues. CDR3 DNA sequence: TGTGCAAGTCGCGTAAGTGGGACTAGCGGGAGCGGTTCAGATACGCAGTATTTT. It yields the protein CASRVSGTSGSGSDTQYF.

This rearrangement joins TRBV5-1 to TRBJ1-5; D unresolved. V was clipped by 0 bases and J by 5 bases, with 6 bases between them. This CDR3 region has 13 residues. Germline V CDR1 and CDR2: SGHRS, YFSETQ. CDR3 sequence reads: CASSLAPDQPQHF. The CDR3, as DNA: TGCGCCAGCAGCTTGGCCCCAGATCAGCCCCAGCATTTT.